A single sample is the source of the 7 T cell receptor beta chains below, sequenced in a study of T cell responses to AZD1222 COVID-19 vaccine. Clones were sequenced by immunoSEQ multiplex PCR, and TCRdb holds only the in-frame ones, with some missing. The sample holds approximately 110,000 clones, 85% to 90% seen once. The sample here was peripheral blood, taken on day 0 of AZD1222 vaccination. These receptors came from an adult in good health.

This clone has just one count. The V gene is TRBV7-2, the J gene TRBJ2-7; D is unclear. The CDR3 length is 14 residues. The germline V and J ends were trimmed by 1 base and 2 bases, with 9 bases remaining between them. Germline V gives CDR1 SGHTA, CDR2 FQGNSA. This chain's CDR3 is CASSLEHSTYEQYF. CDR3 nucleotide sequence: TGTGCCAGCAGCTTAGAGCACAGTACCTACGAGCAGTACTTC.

The rearrangement joins TRBV19 to TRBJ1-3; D unresolved. V was clipped by 7 bases and J by 1 base, with 8 bases between them. Per the germline V gene, CDR1 is LNHDA and CDR2 is SQIVND (reference sequence). The CDR3 has 13 amino acids. CDR3 sequence reads: CASTASSGNTIYF. The CDR3 DNA reads TGTGCCAGTACGGCCTCGTCTGGAAACACCATATATTTT.

The DNA for the CDR3 is TGTGCCAGCAGTTTGGGGGTGAGCAGTCATAGCAATCAGCCCCAGCATTTT. Its translation: CASSLGVSSHSNQPQHF. This chain uses TRBV28 with TRBJ1-5; D is perhaps TRBD1 (5 bases). Germline-derived CDR1 and CDR2 are MDHEN and SYDVKM. The CDR3 has 17 residues. V was pared by 3 bases and J by 0 bases, with 15 bases between.

A single count supports this clone. This chain uses TRBV27 with TRBJ2-7, with D possibly being TRBD2 (5 bases). CDR3 length: 14 amino acids. V shed 5 bases and J shed 0 bases, with 11 bases lying between them. Germline V gene lookup returns CDR1 MNHEY and CDR2 SMNVEV (reference sequence). The CDR3 protein is CASSPGVTSYEQYF. CDR3 bases: TGTGCCAGCAGTCCCGGGGTCACCTCCTACGAGCAGTACTTC.

This rearrangement joins TRBV28 to TRBJ2-3, with 8 nucleotides matching TRBD2. The CDR3 is 16 amino acids. The V gene's germline CDR1 is MDHEN and CDR2 SYDVKM. Trimming at V came to 4 bases and at J to 0 bases, leaving 6 bases not matched to a gene. Written as DNA, the CDR3 is TGTGCCAGCAGTTCCCCCGGGGGGGCGAGCACAGATACGCAGTATTTT. Its translation is CASSSPGGASTDTQYF.

A word on this clone: The identical CDR3 is also encoded by other nucleotide sequences in the sample. The J gene is TRBJ2-7, the V gene TRBV5-1; D not resolved. Germline V gives CDR1 SGHRS, CDR2 YFSETQ. V lost 0 bases and J 3 bases, leaving 4 bases between the germline ends. The CDR3 is made up of 12 amino acids. This CDR3 reads CASSLADYEQYF. In DNA, the CDR3 is TGCGCCAGCAGCTTGGCCGACTACGAGCAGTACTTC. The whole variable domain, filled in from reference TRBV5-1 and TRBJ2-7, reads KAGVTQTPRYLIKTRGQQVTLSCSPISGHRSVSWYQQTPGQGLQFLFEYFSETQRNKGNFPGRFSGRQFSNSRSEMNVSTLELGDSALYLCASSLADYEQYFGPGTRLTVT.

V is TRBV28 and J is TRBJ1-5; the D is unclear. The V end was cut by 7 bases, the J end by 5 bases, with 9 bases between. CDR3 length equals 12 residues. Germline V gene lookup returns CDR1 MDHEN and CDR2 SYDVKM. CDR3 sequence: CASTSTDQPQHF. In DNA form, the CDR3 reads TGTGCCAGCACGTCGACCGATCAGCCCCAGCATTTT.